One sample yielded the 31 T cell receptor beta chains listed below, sequenced in a study of blood T cell repertoires in COVID-19. The protocol was immunoSEQ multiplex PCR, while the TCRdb copy is restricted to in-frame clones and leaves out a portion. The repertoire holds about 170,000 clones, under 90% seen once, with around 13% in the top ten. Source material: peripheral blood. Receptors originate from an older woman with COVID-19, enrolled during active disease.

This rearrangement joins TRBV28 to TRBJ1-3; 7 bases agree with TRBD1. The germline V gene encodes CDR1 MDHEN and CDR2 SYDVKM. The trim removed 5 bases at V and 3 bases at J, leaving 4 bases unmatched. This CDR3 has 14 amino acids. CDR3 DNA: TGTGCCAGCAGTCTCTCAGGGGGTGGAAACACCATATATTTT. This gives the protein CASSLSGGGNTIYF.

The chain carries TRBV2 and TRBJ1-3; TRBD1 matches at 9 bases. The CDR3 covers 14 residues. V shed 8 bases and J 2 bases; nucleotides not matched to a gene: 4. Looked up from germline, CDR1 is SNHLY and CDR2 is FYNNEI. Written as DNA, the CDR3 is TGTGCCAGCCGGACAGGGGACCCTGGAAACACCATATATTTT. It is translated as CASRTGDPGNTIYF.

The chain employs TRBV6-1 and TRBJ1-2; TRBD1 matches 7 bases. Germline CDR1 and CDR2: MNHNS and SASEGT. The junction had 9 bases not matched to a gene; V was cut back by 3 bases and J by 5 bases. The CDR3 is 15 amino acids. This CDR3 is CASSDVGGVRYGYTF. The CDR3 nucleotides read TGTGCCAGCAGTGACGTAGGGGGCGTTAGGTATGGCTACACCTTC.

This chain connects TRBV19 to TRBJ2-1; D perhaps matches TRBD2 (6 bases). The CDR3 extends over 11 amino acids. The V end lost 6 bases, the J end lost 9 bases, and 9 bases lay between the germline ends. Germline CDR1 LNHDA, CDR2 SQIVND (reference sequence). Here the CDR3 reads CASREGTEQFF. The CDR3 DNA reads as TGTGCCAGTAGGGAGGGGACTGAGCAGTTCTTC.

V usage is TRBV12-3 or TRBV12-4 and J usage is TRBJ1-1; TRBD1 aligns across 8 bases. Losses at the gene ends were 8 bases for V and 2 bases for J; bases not matched to a gene: 4. This CDR3 has 13 amino acids. The CDR3 DNA sequence: TGTGCCAGCGGGGACAGGACTAACACTGAAGCTTTCTTT. The encoded protein is CASGDRTNTEAFF.

The chain couples TRBV3-1 (or the pseudogene TRBV3-2) to TRBJ1-5; D is unclear. Trimming pared 4 bases from V and 4 bases from J, leaving 5 bases between. Germline assignment: CDR1 LGHDT and CDR2 YNNKEL (reference sequence). The CDR3 totals 12 residues. The DNA for the CDR3 is TGTGCCAGCAGCCTGCGTAATCAGCCCCAGCATTTT. Translated: CASSLRNQPQHF.

In its sample, this clone was seen a few times. This chain joins TRBV5-1 and TRBJ2-7; 7 nucleotides agree with TRBD1. The CDR3 covers 16 residues. The V segment lost 0 bases and the J segment 2 bases; nucleotides outside the gene matches: 8. Germline-derived CDR1 and CDR2 are SGHRS and YFSETQ. The CDR3: CASSLATGVGTYEQYF. The CDR3 coding sequence is TGCGCCAGCAGCTTGGCCACAGGGGTAGGAACCTACGAGCAGTACTTC.

The chain carries TRBV5-1 and TRBJ2-5, with a weak D call TRBD2 (6 bases). V was shortened by 4 bases and J by 5 bases, with 18 bases between the two germline ends. Germline V gene data show CDR1 as SGHRS and CDR2 as YFSETQ. The CDR3 runs to 15 residues. For the CDR3, the DNA is TGCGCCAGCAGCCGGGCGGGGAGAGATCTTGAGACCCAGTACTTC. Translated, it gives CASSRAGRDLETQYF.

The rearrangement links TRBV19 to TRBJ1-2, with 7 bases matching TRBD1. Germline V gene sequence: CDR1 LNHDA, CDR2 SQIVND (reference sequence). With 6 bases clipped from V and 6 bases from J, the junction kept 10 bases outside the gene matches. CDR3 length: 14 amino acids. This CDR3 is CASRQTGEMDGYTF. For the CDR3, the DNA is TGTGCCAGTAGACAAACAGGGGAAATGGATGGCTACACCTTC.

The chain links TRBV14 to TRBJ2-5; D may be TRBD2 (6 bases). Germline-derived CDR1 and CDR2 are SGHDN and FVKESK. V lost 0 bases, J lost 3 bases, and 11 bases lay in between. CDR3 length: 15 amino acids. The CDR3 spells CASSQDGRGEETQYF. The CDR3 DNA reads TGTGCCAGCAGCCAAGATGGGCGCGGGGAAGAGACCCAGTACTTC.

This chain uses TRBV7-3 with TRBJ2-7; 8 bases line up with TRBD2. Germline V gene data show CDR1 as SGHTA and CDR2 as FQGTGA. V lost 2 bases, J lost 0 bases, and 3 bases stayed unmatched. There are 15 residues in the CDR3. The CDR3, as DNA: TGTGCCAGCAGCTTACCTAGCGGGCCCTCCTACGAGCAGTACGTC. This sequence encodes CASSLPSGPSYEQYV.

This clone has a single count. V is TRBV19 and J is TRBJ2-3; no clear D. Trimming stripped 3 bases from V and 2 bases from J, with 9 bases between. Germline V gene data show CDR1 as LNHDA and CDR2 as SQIVND (reference sequence). This CDR3 region has 14 residues. In DNA, the CDR3 is TGTGCCAGTAGTATCGAGGTCCTCACAGATACGCAGTATTTT. As protein: CASSIEVLTDTQYF. Together with reference TRBV19 and TRBJ2-3, the CDR3 gives the full variable domain: DGGITQSPKYLFRKEGQNVTLSCEQNLNHDAMYWYRQDPGQGLRLIYYSQIVNDFQKGDIAEGYSVSREKKESFPLTVTSAQKNPTAFYLCASSIEVLTDTQYFGPGTRLTVL.

The chain is built from TRBV5-1 and TRBJ2-3; the match to TRBD2 covers 13 bases. Trimming took 6 bases from V and 5 from J; bases not matched to a gene: 9. Germline V gene data show CDR1 as SGHRS and CDR2 as YFSETQ. CDR3 size: 16 residues. The CDR3 here is CASNPLAGGPVDTQYF. The CDR3 DNA sequence: TGCGCCAGCAACCCACTAGCGGGGGGGCCGGTAGATACGCAGTATTTT.

The CDR3 bases are TGTGCCTGGAGCCCTTCATTCGCTACCCGCTCTGGGGCCAACGTCCTGACTTTC. Protein product: CAWSPSFATRSGANVLTF. V and J are TRBV30 and TRBJ2-6, with unresolved D. Trimming removed 3 bases at V and 0 bases at J, with 18 bases between. Germline assignment: CDR1 GTSNPN and CDR2 SVGIG (reference sequence). This CDR3 region has 18 residues.

The chain links TRBV24-1 to TRBJ2-1, with D maybe TRBD1 (6 bases). CDR1 is KGHDR, CDR2 SFDVKD, per germline. The CDR3 loop spans 12 amino acids. Trimming cost V 9 bases and J 5 bases, with 10 bases left between them. The CDR3 sequence: CATEGDHNEQFF. In nucleotides, the CDR3 is TGTGCCACCGAGGGGGACCACAATGAGCAGTTCTTC.

The chain uses TRBV30 and TRBJ1-2; TRBD1 matches at 10 bases. The germline V gene encodes CDR1 GTSNPN and CDR2 SVGIG (reference sequence). This CDR3 spans 15 amino acids. Trimming took 2 bases from V and 8 from J; bases not matched to a gene: 11. The CDR3 spells CAWSPATGQGTGYTF. CDR3 bases: TGTGCCTGGAGTCCGGCCACGGGACAGGGGACCGGCTACACCTTC.

The chain employs TRBV11-2 and TRBJ1-1, with a weak D call TRBD1 (6 bases). With 8 bases removed from V and 1 base from J, the gap between germline ends came to 11 bases. Germline CDR1 reads SGHAT; CDR2 reads FQNNGV. The CDR3 totals 13 residues. The CDR3 reads CASLGQPNTEAFF. CDR3 nucleotides: TGTGCCAGCCTAGGACAGCCGAACACTGAAGCTTTCTTT.

This clone was observed once. The chain carries TRBV5-1 and TRBJ2-1; TRBD1 matches at 7 bases. Per the germline V gene, CDR1 is SGHRS and CDR2 is YFSETQ. V shed 2 bases and J 0 bases; nucleotides not matched to a gene: 5. This CDR3 comprises 16 residues. Here the CDR3 DNA reads TGCGCCAGCAGCTTAAACGGGGACAGCTCCTACAATGAGCAGTTCTTC. Amino acids: CASSLNGDSSYNEQFF. The full variable domain, completed using reference TRBV5-1 and TRBJ2-1, is KAGVTQTPRYLIKTRGQQVTLSCSPISGHRSVSWYQQTPGQGLQFLFEYFSETQRNKGNFPGRFSGRQFSNSRSEMNVSTLELGDSALYLCASSLNGDSSYNEQFFGPGTRLTVL.

This rearrangement joins TRBV29-1 to TRBJ2-2, with TRBD1 matching 12 bases. This CDR3 is built from 15 residues. Germline V gene sequence: CDR1 SQVTM, CDR2 ANQGSEA. The CDR3 DNA reads TGCGGGACTAGGGACAGGGGGCTGAACACCGGGGAGCTGTTTTTT. Amino acids: CGTRDRGLNTGELFF.

This chain links TRBV3-1 (or the pseudogene TRBV3-2) with TRBJ2-2; TRBD1 agrees at 8 bases. Trimming took 7 bases from V and 2 from J; bases not matched to a gene: 6. CDR1 and CDR2 (germline): LGHDT, YNNKEL (reference sequence). The CDR3 consists of 15 residues. For the CDR3, the DNA is TGTGCCAGCACTCACAGGGGGATCAACACCGGGGAGCTGTTTTTT. Residues: CASTHRGINTGELFF.

This clone was recorded a few times. This chain connects TRBV10-1 to TRBJ2-7; TRBD2 aligns across 14 bases. The CDR3 has 18 residues. In germline, CDR1 is WNHNN, CDR2 SYGVQD (reference sequence). Trimming at V came to 7 bases and at J to 6 bases, leaving 17 bases not matched to a gene. The CDR3 loop reads CASTKGLAGAAIKSEQYV. The CDR3 DNA sequence: TGCGCCAGCACTAAGGGACTAGCGGGGGCAGCAATTAAATCCGAGCAGTACGTC.

This clone was seen a few times. The chain couples TRBV11-3 to TRBJ2-2, with 7 bases that match TRBD1. The V and J ends lost 1 base and 7 bases, in that order; junction bases with no gene match: 0. CDR3 size: 13 residues. The germline V gene has CDR1 SGHNT and CDR2 YENEEA. For the CDR3, the DNA is TGTGCCAGCAGCTTAGGGGACAGCGGGGAGCTGTTTTTT. It codes for CASSLGDSGELFF.

As regards this clone: The sample contains more than one DNA sequence encoding this CDR3. The V call is TRBV27, the J call TRBJ1-5; the D is unclear. The CDR3 consists of 13 residues. V was cut by 3 bases and J by 0 bases, with 3 bases left in between. The germline gives CDR1 MNHEY, CDR2 SMNVEV (reference sequence). The CDR3, as DNA: TGTGCCAGCAGTTTCTATAGCAATCAGCCCCAGCATTTT. Its protein is CASSFYSNQPQHF.

The chain is built from TRBV28 and TRBJ1-5, with 8 bases aligning to TRBD1. The CDR3 length is 15 residues. With 2 bases clipped from V and 0 bases from J, the junction kept 0 bases outside the gene matches. Germline V gene data show CDR1 as MDHEN and CDR2 as SYDVKM. The CDR3 spells CASSLTGGSNQPQHF. The CDR3 DNA reads TGTGCCAGCAGTTTAACAGGGGGTAGCAATCAGCCCCAGCATTTT.

J is TRBJ2-2 and V is TRBV7-3; D is uncertain. V lost 10 bases, J lost 5 bases, and 11 bases lay in between. The CDR3 is made up of 12 amino acids. The germline V gene encodes CDR1 SGHTA and CDR2 FQGTGA. The CDR3 sequence: CATMALTGELFF. CDR3 nucleotides: TGTGCCACCATGGCCCTTACCGGGGAGCTGTTTTTT.

The rearrangement uses TRBV5-1 and TRBJ2-7, with D tentatively TRBD2 (6 bases). The germline gives CDR1 SGHRS, CDR2 YFSETQ. With 0 bases removed from V and 7 bases from J, the gap between germline ends came to 17 bases. The CDR3 is made up of 15 amino acids. The CDR3 nucleotides read TGCGCCAGCAGCTTGGAAGGAGGGCAGGCCCGAGAGCAGTACTTC. Residues: CASSLEGGQAREQYF.

The rearrangement links TRBV6-6 to TRBJ1-1; 12 bases are shared with TRBD1. Germline values: CDR1 MNHNY, CDR2 SVGAGI (reference sequence). J was trimmed by 6 bases and V by 4 bases; bases with no gene match: 6. This CDR3 contains 15 residues. CDR3 sequence: CASSLGQGAFAEAFF. CDR3 in DNA: TGTGCCAGCAGTTTGGGACAGGGGGCTTTCGCTGAAGCTTTCTTT.

This sequence joins TRBV18 and TRBJ1-6, with TRBD1 matching over 7 bases. J gave up 5 bases and V 8 bases, and 9 bases lay outside the gene matches. This CDR3 region has 15 residues. From germline, CDR1 is KGHSH and CDR2 LQKENI. CDR3 bases: TGTGCCAGCGCAAGGGGACAGATAAATAATTCACCCCTCCACTTT. It specifies CASARGQINNSPLHF.

This clone was seen a single time. The rearrangement uses TRBV6-1 and TRBJ2-1; the match to TRBD2 covers 7 bases. The CDR3 sequence is 15 residues long. In germline, CDR1 is MNHNS, CDR2 SASEGT. V shed 2 bases and J 2 bases; nucleotides not matched to a gene: 3. CDR3 region: CASSEIGGTYNEQFF. The CDR3 DNA reads as TGTGCCAGCAGTGAAATCGGGGGGACCTACAATGAGCAGTTCTTC.

The chain combines TRBV15 with TRBJ2-1, with 10 bases fitting TRBD2. Germline V gene sequence: CDR1 LNHNV, CDR2 YYDKDF (reference sequence). The CDR3 length is 16 residues. J gave up 8 bases and V 1 base, and 8 bases lay outside the gene matches. CDR3 region: CATSRGSTSGTYEQFF. CDR3 DNA sequence: TGTGCCACCAGCAGAGGTAGTACTAGCGGGACATATGAGCAGTTCTTC.

This chain uses TRBV5-5 with TRBJ1-2; TRBD1 aligns across 7 bases. This CDR3 contains 13 residues. CDR1 and CDR2 (germline): SGHKS, YYEKEE (reference sequence). Losses at the gene ends were 4 bases for V and 2 bases for J; bases not matched to a gene: 2. Written as DNA, the CDR3 is TGTGCCAGCAGCCCGGACAGGAACTATGGCTACACCTTC. The encoded protein is CASSPDRNYGYTF.